This T cell receptor (beta chain) is drawn from a study of Graves' ophthalmopathy and Graves' hyperthyroidism (dated 2018 in TCRdb). Describing the broader study: Peripheral blood was collected at initial diagnosis, prior to any treatment. T-cell repertoires of thyroid tissue and blood were compared in a handful of hyperthyroidism patients. The study used signatures of the TCR beta repertoire to tell Graves' ophthalmopathy apart from Graves' hyperthyroidism and to predict which patients would progress to ophthalmopathy. A discovery set of 100 patients (under 45 ophthalmopathy, 60 or so stable hyperthyroidism) was enrolled to explore V-J signatures distinguishing ophthalmopathy from hyperthyroidism. An independent validation cohort comprised under 20 hyperthyroidism patients and some 16 patients who later progressed from hyperthyroidism to ophthalmopathy. Once sampling was done, hyperthyroidism patients were given methimazole at a starting dose of 30 mg daily, while ophthalmopathy patients were given high-dose intravenous methylprednisolone. In total, some 130 blood samples were TCR-sequenced: 40 to 45 ophthalmopathy, roughly 77 hyperthyroidism and roughly 17 hyperthyroidism-to-ophthalmopathy patients. The research as a whole found: In validation, the model predicted ophthalmopathy progression with about 70% sensitivity and approximately 78% specificity; approximately 12 predicted patients were CT-confirmed with GO in a median of roughly 6.8 months. Most of the expanded thyroid clonotypes with a frequency above 0.001 were also detected in blood, and it was suggested that the thyroid immune response may be reflected by blood repertoires. In cross-validation, the 13-signature model distinguished ophthalmopathy from stable hyperthyroidism with almost 90% sensitivity and about 84% specificity, and in the test set the corresponding values were roughly 78% and 74%. Sample size was not predetermined statistically, and investigators were not blinded to group allocation.

TCR beta CDR3 regions were amplified from RNA transcripts for repertoire sequencing. The first round of RT-PCR was done with HTBI primers and the Qiagen OneStep RT-PCR kit, and was followed by a second round of multiplex PCR, then size selection and purification. The libraries underwent paired-end sequencing with 100 bp reads on an Illumina HiSeq2000. The authors processed their data as follows. Reads were processed with SOAPnuke, discarding reads with adapters, uncalled bases, mean Phred below 15, or no exact constant-primer or identifier match. COPE v1.2.5 was used to merge high-quality paired reads. Clonotypes were defined as unique nucleotide sequences and were aligned to IMGT TRB V, D and J references using MiTCR v1.1. The analysis was limited to V-J combinations with a frequency above 0.0001, which together covered approximately 99% of repertoires. A TCR clonal expansion and chaos score per V-J combination was defined as the ratio of F50 clonal expansion to chaos observed in the TCRdist matrix. Welch's t-statistics and random forest were used to reduce the features to about 12 V-J combinations, which were then used as input to a naive Bayes classifier. The similarity between thyroid and blood repertoires was quantified using the Morisita-Horn index. TCRdb reran the public reads through fastp at Q25 and MiXCR, keeping productive beta chains. Merged by CDR3 protein, the rows form single entries marked with the most common genes and DNA. Clone size and V and J calls follow TCRdb, not the original study. The table for this sample lists 300,000 to 400,000 distinct CDR3 sequences; 15% to 20% of them were counted only once. The ten largest clones take up roughly an eighth of the sample.

On this clonotype: Its target antigen remains unknown. The record has no base qualities; no much larger clone is one base away.

Ophthalmopathy patients had moderately to severely active disease, Clinical Activity Score of at least 3, NOSPECS grade of at least 4, and disease duration under 3 months. Patients were excluded if they had other autoimmune diseases, uncontrolled infections, pregnancy or lactation. Clinical symptoms, serum thyroxine, TRAb, thyroid ultrasound and orbital computed tomography were used for diagnosis. Using Ficoll-Paque density gradient centrifugation, PBMCs were isolated from 9.5 to 10 ml of fresh peripheral blood. Total RNA was extracted using Trizol reagent, and RNA quality was checked on an Agilent 2100 Bioanalyzer. CDR1 SGHTA and CDR2 FQGNSA were looked up in the germline V gene. Including the terminal cysteine and phenylalanine, the CDR3 comprises 16 residues. Only the CDR3 portion is preserved as DNA: 48 bases, with reading frame beginning at the first base. Germline trimming: 1 base from V, 7 bases from J; junction bases outside gene matches: 4.

Sequencing was performed on peripheral blood. Here the chain combines TRBV7-2 and TRBJ1-6; TRBD1 aligns with 10 central bases. The source of this sequence is an adult man with Graves' ophthalmopathy. Here the CDR3 is given as CASSLGTGGSNSPLHF. In nucleotides, the sequence is TGTGCCAGCAGCTTAGGGACAGGGGGGAGCAATTCACCCCTCCACTTT.